Below are 28 T cell receptor beta chains sequenced from a single sample in a study of OX40 agonist ivuxolimab in advanced cancers. This table comes from immunoSEQ multiplex PCR, and its TCRdb copy is limited to in-frame clones, with some not included. This sample has about 35,000 clones, with roughly 92% found just once. The source material was CD4+ or CD8+ T cells sorted from blood, sampled in a trial of the OX40 agonist ivuxolimab. The source of these receptors is an adult with an advanced solid tumor such as melanoma, head and neck, liver or kidney cancer.

This chain uses TRBV27 with TRBJ1-1, with 11 bases aligning to TRBD1. Germline V gives CDR1 MNHEY, CDR2 SMNVEV (reference sequence). Losses at the gene ends were 4 bases for V and 5 bases for J; bases not matched to a gene: 9. This CDR3 is 16 amino acids long. This chain's CDR3 is CASSSARTGGVTEAFF. For the CDR3, the DNA is TGTGCCAGCAGTTCCGCTCGGACAGGGGGCGTAACTGAAGCTTTCTTT.

V is TRBV29-1 and J is TRBJ2-2; possibly TRBD1 or TRBD2 for D (6 bases each). Trimming pared 5 bases from V and 3 bases from J, leaving 16 bases between. CDR3 size: 15 residues. CDR1 and CDR2 (germline): SQVTM, ANQGSEA. CDR3 amino acids: CSVRLRGHDTGELFF. The CDR3 DNA reads as TGCAGCGTTCGCCTTCGGGGGCATGACACCGGGGAGCTGTTTTTT.

The chain recombines TRBV9 with TRBJ2-1; the match to TRBD2 covers 11 bases. From germline, CDR1 is SGDLS and CDR2 YYNGEE. The V and J ends lost 4 bases and 2 bases, in that order; junction bases with no gene match: 2. This CDR3 contains 15 residues. The CDR3 nucleotides are TGTGCCAGCAGCCTAGCGGGAGGCCCCTACAATGAGCAGTTCTTC. Its translation: CASSLAGGPYNEQFF.

The rearrangement uses TRBV27 and TRBJ2-7; D may be TRBD2 (6 bases). V was clipped by 2 bases and J by 0 bases, with 14 bases between them. The CDR3 covers 16 residues. Germline V gene lookup returns CDR1 MNHEY and CDR2 SMNVEV (reference sequence). The DNA of the CDR3 is TGTGCCAGCAGTTTAGCGCCGGCGGGGCCCTCCTACGAGCAGTACTTC. As protein: CASSLAPAGPSYEQYF.

V usage is TRBV13 and J usage is TRBJ2-1, with no clear D. Germline V gene sequence: CDR1 PRHDT, CDR2 FYEKMQ (reference sequence). The CDR3 sequence is 15 residues long. Trimming stripped 1 base from V and 0 bases from J, with 7 bases between. The CDR3 DNA follows: TGTGCCAGCAGCTTAGCGCCGAGCTCCTACAATGAGCAGTTCTTC. It translates to CASSLAPSSYNEQFF.

V and J are TRBV7-9 and TRBJ2-1; the D is unclear. CDR3 length: 16 amino acids. V was clipped by 2 bases and J by 0 bases, with 11 bases between them. CDR1 and CDR2 (germline): SEHNR, FQNEAQ (reference sequence). The CDR3 sequence: CASSLYPLSSYNEQFF. The CDR3 region has the DNA TGTGCCAGCAGCTTATATCCGTTGAGCTCCTACAATGAGCAGTTCTTC.

V usage is TRBV27 and J usage is TRBJ1-5; D is uncertain. There are 16 residues in the CDR3. Trimming took 3 bases from V and 2 from J, leaving 14 bases between them. Germline CDR1 reads MNHEY; CDR2 reads SMNVEV (reference sequence). DNA for the CDR3: TGTGCCAGCAGTTTGGTTTCGGCTCTGGGCAATCAGCCCCAGCATTTT. As protein: CASSLVSALGNQPQHF.

The gene calls are TRBV10-3 and TRBJ2-7; 13 bases align to TRBD2. The V gene's germline CDR1 is ENHRY and CDR2 SYGVKD. V shed 3 bases and J 4 bases; nucleotides not matched to a gene: 12. This CDR3 contains 18 residues. The CDR3 protein is CAISEGTSGIPLLYEQYF. In nucleotides, the CDR3 is TGTGCCATCAGTGAAGGGACTAGCGGGATCCCCCTTCTTTACGAGCAGTACTTC.

The count of this clone is one. The V gene is TRBV5-4, the J gene TRBJ2-7, with TRBD1 matching over 9 bases. CDR3 length: 17 amino acids. V lost 3 bases, J lost 6 bases, and 16 bases stayed unmatched. Germline CDR1 SGHNT, CDR2 YYREEE (reference sequence). The CDR3 region is CASSSPDRGLFSSEQYF. CDR3 bases: TGTGCCAGCAGCTCGCCGGACAGGGGTCTCTTTTCGTCCGAGCAGTACTTC.

This chain uses TRBV6-6 with TRBJ2-7, with D hard to call. The CDR3 is 13 residues long. Germline-derived CDR1 and CDR2 are MNHNY and SVGAGI (reference sequence). Trimming removed 5 bases at V and 0 bases at J, with 8 bases between. CDR3 in amino acids: CASSPSSSYEQYF. DNA of the CDR3: TGTGCCAGCAGTCCCAGCAGCTCCTACGAGCAGTACTTC.

The chain links TRBV19 to TRBJ1-4; D gene ambiguous. The CDR3 extends over 13 amino acids. Germline lookup yields CDR1 LNHDA and CDR2 SQIVND (reference sequence). Trimming pared 5 bases from V and 0 bases from J, leaving 4 bases between. The CDR3 spells CASSLATNEKLFF. The CDR3 DNA reads as TGTGCCAGTAGTCTCGCAACTAATGAAAAACTGTTTTTT.

The V gene is TRBV4-1, the J gene TRBJ2-1, with D maybe TRBD2 (5 bases). In germline, CDR1 is MGHRA, CDR2 YSYEKL. Trimming pared 4 bases from V and 1 base from J, leaving 14 bases between. The CDR3 is made up of 16 amino acids. Written as DNA, the CDR3 is TGCGCCAGCAGCCCCGGGGATGGAGATTCCTACAATGAGCAGTTCTTC. The encoded protein is CASSPGDGDSYNEQFF.

CDR3: CASSVASQERSYNEQFF. For the CDR3, the DNA is TGTGCCAGCAGCGTAGCTTCCCAAGAGAGGTCCTACAATGAGCAGTTCTTC. This chain joins TRBV9 and TRBJ2-1; D gene ambiguous. The germline V and J ends were trimmed by 0 bases and 1 base, with 14 bases remaining between them. The germline gives CDR1 SGDLS, CDR2 YYNGEE. This CDR3 comprises 17 residues.

The CDR3 DNA sequence: TGTGCCAGCAGTTCCCCCCCCCTGGCGGGAGCCTCGGGGGGCCATCAGCAGTACTTC. It translates to CASSSPPLAGASGGHQQYF. The gene calls are TRBV28 and TRBJ2-7, with D possibly TRBD2 on 7 matching bases. The CDR3 totals 19 residues. Trimming stripped 4 bases from V and 8 bases from J, with 33 bases between. Germline CDR1 is MDHEN and CDR2 is SYDVKM.

The chain links TRBV28 to TRBJ1-4; D is unclear. The CDR3 has 12 amino acids. The V end was cut by 7 bases, the J end by 7 bases, with 10 bases between. Germline V gene data show CDR1 as MDHEN and CDR2 as SYDVKM. The CDR3 loop reads CASTSFGEKLFF. In nucleotides, the CDR3 is TGTGCCAGCACGTCTTTTGGTGAAAAACTGTTTTTT.

V is TRBV6-6 and J is TRBJ2-2; TRBD1 is a possible D gene (6 bases). This CDR3 is built from 15 residues. The ends were cut back, 2 bases at V and 4 bases at J, with 11 bases in the middle. Germline CDR1 is MNHNY and CDR2 is SVGAGI (reference sequence). The CDR3, as DNA: TGTGCCAGCAGTTACAGTGACAGGACCACCGGGGAGCTGTTTTTT. Its translation is CASSYSDRTTGELFF.

V and J are TRBV29-1 and TRBJ2-1, with 9 bases lining up with TRBD2. The V segment lost 5 bases and the J segment 8 bases; nucleotides outside the gene matches: 10. CDR1 and CDR2 from the germline V gene are SQVTM and ANQGSEA. The CDR3 spans 14 residues. The CDR3 loop is CSVKSGLALDEQFF. CDR3 bases: TGCAGCGTTAAAAGTGGACTAGCGTTAGATGAGCAGTTCTTC.

The chain uses TRBV11-3 and TRBJ2-4; TRBD2 matches at 11 bases. The ends lost 1 base at V and 6 bases at J; junction bases unmatched: 8. The CDR3 runs 17 residues. Germline assignment: CDR1 SGHNT and CDR2 YENEEA. As DNA, the CDR3 is TGTGCCAGCAGCTTAGCCCCGACTAGCGGGAATTCAAACATTCAGTACTTC. This sequence encodes CASSLAPTSGNSNIQYF.

V and J are TRBV7-4 and TRBJ2-7; tentatively, D is TRBD1 (7 bases). CDR1 is SGHVT and CDR2 is SQSDAQ in the germline V gene. The germline V and J ends were trimmed by 5 bases and 1 base, with 27 bases remaining between them. The CDR3 extends over 19 amino acids. In DNA, the CDR3 is TGTGCCAGCAGCCCCACCCCCGACAGGGATGAAGCGGGTTCCTACGAGCAGTACTTC. Its protein product is CASSPTPDRDEAGSYEQYF. Variable domain in full (rest from reference TRBV7-4 and TRBJ2-7): GAGVSQSPRYKVAKRGRDVALRCDSISGHVTLYWYRQTLGQGSEVLTYSQSDAQRDKSGRPSGRFSAERPERSVSTLKIQRTEQGDSAVYLCASSPTPDRDEAGSYEQYFGPGTRLTVT.

V and J are TRBV13 and TRBJ2-3, with D perhaps assigned TRBD1 or TRBD2 (5 bases each). Germline values: CDR1 PRHDT, CDR2 FYEKMQ (reference sequence). Trimming left V 4 bases short and J 0 bases short, with 11 bases between. The CDR3 covers 15 residues. Here the CDR3 DNA reads TGTGCCAGCAGCTGGGACCCAACTAGCACAGATACGCAGTATTTT. It specifies CASSWDPTSTDTQYF.

The chain recombines TRBV5-1 with TRBJ2-7; 9 bases line up with TRBD2. Germline CDR1 SGHRS, CDR2 YFSETQ. The CDR3 length is 14 residues. Trimming removed 0 bases from V and 4 bases from J; junction bases left unmatched: 2. The CDR3 nucleotides are TGCGCCAGCAGCTTGGTAGCGGGGGAGTACGAGCAGTACTTC. It encodes CASSLVAGEYEQYF. The full variable domain, with the rest looked up from reference TRBV5-1 and TRBJ2-7, is KAGVTQTPRYLIKTRGQQVTLSCSPISGHRSVSWYQQTPGQGLQFLFEYFSETQRNKGNFPGRFSGRQFSNSRSEMNVSTLELGDSALYLCASSLVAGEYEQYFGPGTRLTVT.

This clone was detected only a few times. CDR3 sequence: CASNPRDSRYEQYF. CDR3 in DNA: TGTGCCAGCAATCCCCGGGACAGTCGCTACGAGCAGTACTTC. The rearrangement uses TRBV6-1 and TRBJ2-7, with 7 bases fitting TRBD1. This CDR3 has 14 amino acids. J gave up 3 bases and V 7 bases, and 9 bases lay outside the gene matches. The germline gives CDR1 MNHNS, CDR2 SASEGT.

V and J are TRBV19 and TRBJ2-1, with 11 bases matching TRBD2. Unmatched junction bases numbered 5, after V lost 5 bases and J lost 5 bases. The CDR3 covers 15 residues. The V gene's germline CDR1 is LNHDA and CDR2 SQIVND (reference sequence). CDR3 sequence reads: CASSFGTSGNNEQFF. CDR3 bases: TGTGCCAGTAGTTTTGGGACTAGCGGTAACAATGAGCAGTTCTTC.

This clone is a singleton in its sample. The rearrangement joins TRBV9 to TRBJ2-2; 12 bases align to TRBD2. With 5 bases clipped from V and 2 bases from J, the junction kept 7 bases outside the gene matches. Germline-derived CDR1 and CDR2 are SGDLS and YYNGEE. This CDR3 contains 17 residues. CDR3 sequence (DNA): TGTGCCAGCAGTGCGACTAGCGGGAGAGGCAACACCGGGGAGCTGTTTTTT. Translation gives CASSATSGRGNTGELFF. The variable domain in full, with the rest retrieved from reference TRBV9 and TRBJ2-2, is DSGVTQTPKHLITATGQRVTLRCSPRSGDLSVYWYQQSLDQGLQFLIQYYNGEERAKGNILERFSAQQFPDLHSELNLSSLELGDSALYFCASSATSGRGNTGELFFGEGSRLTVL.

The rearrangement uses TRBV19 and TRBJ2-5; 11 nucleotides agree with TRBD2. From germline, CDR1 is LNHDA and CDR2 SQIVND (reference sequence). V was clipped by 4 bases and J by 5 bases; unmatched bases: 6. The CDR3 spans 15 residues. Written as DNA, the CDR3 is TGTGCCAGTAGTACCCTAGCGGGAGGCCGGGAGACCCAGTACTTC. Amino acids: CASSTLAGGRETQYF.

The rearrangement uses TRBV11-1 and TRBJ2-1; the match to TRBD2 covers 11 bases. Unmatched junction bases numbered 13, after V lost 5 bases and J lost 4 bases. Germline assignment: CDR1 SGHAT and CDR2 FQDESV (reference sequence). The length of the CDR3 is 18 residues. The CDR3 protein is CASSPDGLAGGTYNEQFF. CDR3 in DNA: TGTGCCAGCAGCCCAGACGGCCTAGCGGGAGGAACGTACAATGAGCAGTTCTTC.

CDR3 sequence (DNA): TGTGCCAGCAGCTTAGCTAGCGGAGTCTACGAGCAGTACTTC. Protein: CASSLASGVYEQYF. V is TRBV7-8 and J is TRBJ2-7, with D possibly TRBD2 on 6 matching bases. Trimming took off 0 bases at V and 3 bases at J, with 9 bases between the two ends. The germline V gene has CDR1 SGHVS and CDR2 FQNEAQ. This CDR3 has 14 residues.

This clone is termed medium-sized. This chain links TRBV11-3 with TRBJ2-7; D remains ambiguous. Trimming took off 4 bases at V and 2 bases at J, with 3 bases between the two ends. Germline loops: CDR1 SGHNT, CDR2 YENEEA. The CDR3 has 11 amino acids. This CDR3 is CASSSAYEQYF. As DNA, the CDR3 is TGTGCCAGCAGCTCCGCCTACGAGCAGTACTTC.